This T cell receptor (beta chain) was identified during a study of blood T cell repertoires in COVID-19. The germline gives CDR1 MNHNY, CDR2 SVGAGI (reference sequence). V was pared by 6 bases and J by 1 base, with 13 bases between. The CDR3 has 15 residues. This table comes from immunoSEQ multiplex PCR, and its TCRdb copy is limited to in-frame clones, with some not included. This sample yields roughly 47,000 clones, of which approximately 77% are seen a single time; approximately 4.1% belongs to the top ten. The sequenced material came from peripheral blood. The rearrangement uses TRBV6-6 and TRBJ1-5; D not resolved. The receptor was isolated from a woman in her seventies with acute or convalescent COVID-19. The CDR3 DNA follows: TGTGCCAGCAGCCGTAGATCCGAGAGCAATCAGCCCCAGCATTTT. Its translation is CASSRRSESNQPQHF.